The sequence of this T cell receptor (beta chain) was determined in a study of prognosis after radiotherapy for stage I lung cancer (dated by TCRdb to about 2021). In the study overall: Between April 2018 and 2019, fewer than 20 patients with stage I NSCLC were enrolled in Nanjing, China. Approximately 15 patients presented with newly diagnosed primary stage I lung tumors, and roughly five carried oligometastatic NSCLC following surgical resection of the primary tumor. All patients were regarded as medically inoperable, because of comorbidities in about twelve patients and refusal of surgery in about seven patients. The cohort included approximately 13 men and more than 5 women, with a median age of roughly 74 years and a range of roughly 53 to 90 years. Tumor histology was squamous cell carcinoma in over 5 patients and adenocarcinoma in more than 10. SBRT was given in 3 to 5 fractions with a biologically effective dose of at least 100 Gy, using image-guided IMRT or VMAT. No patient received concurrent therapy alongside SBRT. After SBRT, distant metastases developed in about 20% of the 19 patients at a median of 7 months, while the remaining 15 patients had no significant progression. Peripheral blood TCR beta repertoires were profiled in stage I NSCLC patients before and after stereotactic body radiotherapy, and the study then linked these repertoires to distant failure. For each of the 20 or so patients, one blood sample was taken before SBRT and one after, so the study sequenced about 38 samples in total. The investigation overall reported the following: Differences by metastasis status were reportedly seen in TRBV and TRBJ usage frequencies, involving two V genes at baseline and, after SBRT, 8 or 9 V genes and two J genes. A decrease in unique TCR clone counts was observed after SBRT (median approximately 10,000 before versus approximately 6,900 after; Wilcoxon paired P=0.011). The small cohort and short follow-up limited the study, so independent validation of the findings is needed. No determination of tumor specificity was made for expanded TCR clones. No adjustment for multiple comparisons was applied to any of the reported P values. Post-SBRT Shannon entropy and its change from baseline were lower in patients who developed distant metastases; baseline Shannon entropy was not associated with metastases.

Two rounds of multiplex PCR were used to amplify the TCR beta CDR3 region from genomic DNA. In the first PCR round, primers specific to each TRBV and TRBJ gene were used, and the primer sequences were filed in Chinese patent CN105087789A. Universal primers were used in the second round of PCR. The Roche High Pure PCR Template Preparation Kit was used to extract genomic DNA from frozen PBMCs. Paired-end sequencing with 151 bp reads was performed on the libraries using an Illumina HiSeq 3000. In the authors' own workflow: Raw reads lacking the multiplex PCR primer sequences were removed with CutAdapt. Using PEAR, the high-quality paired reads were merged into contigs. By aligning each contig to reference sequences, MiXCR assigned the TRB V, D and J gene segments to that contig. To remove sequencing errors, CDR3 sequences were clustered according to base quality and sequence similarity. Diversity was measured as Shannon entropy normalized by the natural log of productive TCR sequence number. To get clonality, Shannon entropy was divided by the natural log of the number of unique clonotypes, and that result was subtracted from one. Using the Youden index from ROC curves, the researchers picked the repertoire-metric cut-offs for progression-free survival, and all analyses were carried out in R 3.5.3. TCRdb trimmed public reads at Q25 via fastp, called clones via MiXCR and kept in-frame beta chains. Records with the same CDR3 protein are collapsed into one entry carrying the most frequent genes and DNA. TCRdb, rather than the study authors, made the V and J calls. Present in this sample are roughly 13,000 distinct CDR3 sequences, around 48% of which were seen just once. In total, the top ten clones hold about a quarter of the sample.

From the cysteine up to the phenylalanine, the CDR3 has a length of 17 residues. CDR3 DNA only is kept here, 51 bases in frame from base 1. Taken from the germline V gene (reference sequence), the CDR1 and CDR2 loops are MNHEY and SMNVEV. A history of other malignancies or of prior chemotherapy or radiotherapy was absent in all patients, and node-negative disease was shown on CT and PET/CT in all patients. At each of the two time points, 6 to 7 milliliters of peripheral venous blood were collected into EDTA tubes. PBMCs were isolated by Ficoll-Paque Plus density-gradient centrifugation. Right after collection, samples were placed at -80 degrees C and kept there until analysis. On this clonotype itself: Its antigen specificity is not known. A far larger clone is a single base away, which makes a read error likely.

The clonotype comes from a donor over 45 with non-small cell lung cancer. The sequence is built from TRBV27 and TRBJ2-5, with the D gene possibly TRBD1 or TRBD2, each one fitting 6 bases. The end of the DNA is better explained by TRBJ2-1, so the J call may be wrong. The starting material was PBMCs, obtained before or after stereotactic body radiation therapy (not recorded which). The CDR3 region reads CATRDMYSGYSYNEQFF. The bases read TGTGCCACCAGGGACATGTATAGCGGATACTCCTACAATGAGCAGTTCTTC.